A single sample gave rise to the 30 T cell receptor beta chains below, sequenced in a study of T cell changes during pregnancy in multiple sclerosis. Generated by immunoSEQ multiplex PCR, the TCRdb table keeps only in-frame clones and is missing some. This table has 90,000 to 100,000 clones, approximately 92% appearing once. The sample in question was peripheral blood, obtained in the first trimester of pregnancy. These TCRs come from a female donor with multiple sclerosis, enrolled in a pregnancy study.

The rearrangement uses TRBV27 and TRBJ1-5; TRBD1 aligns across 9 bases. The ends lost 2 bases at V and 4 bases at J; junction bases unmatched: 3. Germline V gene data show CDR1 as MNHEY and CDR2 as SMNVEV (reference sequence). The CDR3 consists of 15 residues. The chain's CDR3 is CASSLGTGINQPQHF. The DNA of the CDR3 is TGTGCCAGCAGTTTAGGGACAGGGATAAATCAGCCCCAGCATTTT.

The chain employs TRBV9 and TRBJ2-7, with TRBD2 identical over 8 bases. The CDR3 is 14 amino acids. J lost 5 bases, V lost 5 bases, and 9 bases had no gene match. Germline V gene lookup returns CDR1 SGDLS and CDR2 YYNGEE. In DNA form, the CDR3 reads TGTGCCAGCAGTACCACTAGCGGCGGTCACGAGCAGTACTTC. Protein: CASSTTSGGHEQYF.

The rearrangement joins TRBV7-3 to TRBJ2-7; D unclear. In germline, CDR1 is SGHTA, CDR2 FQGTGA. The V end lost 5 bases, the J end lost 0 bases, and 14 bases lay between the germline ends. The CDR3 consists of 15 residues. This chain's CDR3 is CASSPTSDLSYEQYF. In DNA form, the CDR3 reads TGTGCCAGCAGCCCAACAAGTGATCTCTCCTACGAGCAGTACTTC.

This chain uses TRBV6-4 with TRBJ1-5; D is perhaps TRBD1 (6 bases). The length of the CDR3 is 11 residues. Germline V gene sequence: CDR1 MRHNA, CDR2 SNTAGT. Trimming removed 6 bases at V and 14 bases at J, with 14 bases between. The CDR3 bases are TGTGCCAGCAGAACGTCCGACAGGAAGCATTTT. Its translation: CASRTSDRKHF.

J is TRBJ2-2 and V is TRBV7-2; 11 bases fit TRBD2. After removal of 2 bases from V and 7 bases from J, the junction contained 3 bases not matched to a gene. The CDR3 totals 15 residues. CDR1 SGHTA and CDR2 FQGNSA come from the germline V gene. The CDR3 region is CASSLLAGGGGELFF. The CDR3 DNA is TGTGCCAGCAGCTTACTAGCGGGGGGTGGCGGGGAGCTGTTTTTT.

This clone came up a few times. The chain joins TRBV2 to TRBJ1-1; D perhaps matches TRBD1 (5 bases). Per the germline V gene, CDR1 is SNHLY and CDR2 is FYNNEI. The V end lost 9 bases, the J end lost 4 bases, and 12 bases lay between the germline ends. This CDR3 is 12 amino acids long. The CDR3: CASRPGRTEAFF. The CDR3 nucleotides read TGTGCCAGTAGGCCAGGGCGCACTGAAGCTTTCTTT.

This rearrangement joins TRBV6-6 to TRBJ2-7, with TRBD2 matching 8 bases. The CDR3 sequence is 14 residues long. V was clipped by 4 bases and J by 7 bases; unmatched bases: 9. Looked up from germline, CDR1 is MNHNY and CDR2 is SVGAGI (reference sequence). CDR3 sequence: CASSSPGLVREQYF. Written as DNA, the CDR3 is TGTGCCAGCAGTTCTCCGGGACTAGTAAGGGAGCAGTACTTC.

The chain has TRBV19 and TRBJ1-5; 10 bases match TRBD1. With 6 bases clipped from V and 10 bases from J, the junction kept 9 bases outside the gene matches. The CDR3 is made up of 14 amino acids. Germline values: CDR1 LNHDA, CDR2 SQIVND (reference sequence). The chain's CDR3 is CASSPGTGEFPQHF. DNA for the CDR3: TGTGCCAGTAGCCCCGGGACAGGGGAGTTTCCCCAGCATTTT.

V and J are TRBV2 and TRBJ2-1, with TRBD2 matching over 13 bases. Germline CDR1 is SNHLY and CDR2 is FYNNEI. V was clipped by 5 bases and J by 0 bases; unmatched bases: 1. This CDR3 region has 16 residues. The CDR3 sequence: CASSTSGGASYNEQFF. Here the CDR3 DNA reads TGTGCCAGCAGTACTAGCGGGGGGGCCTCCTACAATGAGCAGTTCTTC.

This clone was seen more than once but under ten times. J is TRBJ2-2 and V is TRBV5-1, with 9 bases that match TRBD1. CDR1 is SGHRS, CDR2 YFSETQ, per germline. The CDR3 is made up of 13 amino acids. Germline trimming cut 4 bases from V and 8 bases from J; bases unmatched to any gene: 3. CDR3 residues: CASSGQGSGELFF. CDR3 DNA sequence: TGCGCCAGCAGCGGACAGGGGTCTGGGGAGCTGTTTTTT. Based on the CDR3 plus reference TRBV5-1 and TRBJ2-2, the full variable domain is KAGVTQTPRYLIKTRGQQVTLSCSPISGHRSVSWYQQTPGQGLQFLFEYFSETQRNKGNFPGRFSGRQFSNSRSEMNVSTLELGDSALYLCASSGQGSGELFFGEGSRLTVL.

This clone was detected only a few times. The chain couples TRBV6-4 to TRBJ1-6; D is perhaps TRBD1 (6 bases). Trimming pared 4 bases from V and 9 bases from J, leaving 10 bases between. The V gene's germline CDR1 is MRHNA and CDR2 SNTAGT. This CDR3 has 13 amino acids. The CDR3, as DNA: TGTGCCAGCAGTGCGACAGGCTCTTCACCCCTCCACTTT. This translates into CASSATGSSPLHF.

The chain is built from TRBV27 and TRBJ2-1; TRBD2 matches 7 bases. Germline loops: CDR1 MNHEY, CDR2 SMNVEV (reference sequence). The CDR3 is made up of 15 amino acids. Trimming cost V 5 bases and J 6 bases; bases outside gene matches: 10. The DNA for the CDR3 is TGTGCCAGCAGTGTCCTGGGGGGGGATAGCAATGAGCAGTTCTTC. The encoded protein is CASSVLGGDSNEQFF.

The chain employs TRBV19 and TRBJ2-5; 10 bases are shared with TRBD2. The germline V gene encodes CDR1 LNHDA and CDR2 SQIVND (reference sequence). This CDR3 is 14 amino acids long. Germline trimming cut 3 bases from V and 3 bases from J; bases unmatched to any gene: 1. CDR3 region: CASSMGLAKETQYF. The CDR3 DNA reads TGTGCCAGTAGTATGGGACTAGCGAAAGAGACCCAGTACTTC. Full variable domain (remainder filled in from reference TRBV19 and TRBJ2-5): DGGITQSPKYLFRKEGQNVTLSCEQNLNHDAMYWYRQDPGQGLRLIYYSQIVNDFQKGDIAEGYSVSREKKESFPLTVTSAQKNPTAFYLCASSMGLAKETQYFGPGTRLLVL.

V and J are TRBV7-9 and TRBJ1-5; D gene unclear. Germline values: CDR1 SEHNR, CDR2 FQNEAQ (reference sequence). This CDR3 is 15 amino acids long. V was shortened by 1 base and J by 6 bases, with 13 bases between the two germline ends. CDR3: CASSLGVTDRQPQHF. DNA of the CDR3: TGTGCCAGCAGCTTAGGGGTTACAGATCGTCAGCCCCAGCATTTT.

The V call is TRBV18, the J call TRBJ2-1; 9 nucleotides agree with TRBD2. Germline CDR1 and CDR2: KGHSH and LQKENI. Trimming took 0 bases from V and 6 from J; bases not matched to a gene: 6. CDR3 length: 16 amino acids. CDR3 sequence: CASSPPFAGGLNEQFF. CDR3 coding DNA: TGTGCCAGCTCACCACCGTTTGCGGGGGGGCTCAATGAGCAGTTCTTC.

CDR3 bases: TGTGCCAGCAGCTACGACACGGGAGGGAGTGAGCAGTTCTTC. Its protein product is CASSYDTGGSEQFF. The chain carries TRBV21-1 and TRBJ2-1; TRBD2, the table's D call, was not compared with the DNA. TRBV21-1 is marked as a pseudogene. The CDR3 has 14 residues.

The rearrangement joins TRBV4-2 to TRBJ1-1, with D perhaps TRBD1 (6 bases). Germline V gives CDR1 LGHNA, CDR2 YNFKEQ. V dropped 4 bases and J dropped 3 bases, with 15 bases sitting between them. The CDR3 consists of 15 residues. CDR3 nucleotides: TGTGCCAGCAGCCGGCAGGGGTTTTTGGACACTGAAGCTTTCTTT. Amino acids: CASSRQGFLDTEAFF.

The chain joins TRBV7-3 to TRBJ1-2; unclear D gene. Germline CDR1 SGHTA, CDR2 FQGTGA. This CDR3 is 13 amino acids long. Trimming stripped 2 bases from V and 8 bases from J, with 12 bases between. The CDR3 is CASSLEGLAGYTF. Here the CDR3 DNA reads TGTGCCAGCAGCTTAGAGGGTTTAGCAGGCTACACCTTC.

CDR3 in DNA: TGTGCCAGTAGTATAGCCGGGACAGGGGTCTCTGGGGCCAACGTCCTGACTTTC. This translates into CASSIAGTGVSGANVLTF. The rearrangement joins TRBV19 to TRBJ2-6, with 10 bases that match TRBD1. CDR1 LNHDA and CDR2 SQIVND come from the germline V gene (reference sequence). Germline trimming cut 1 base from V and 0 bases from J; bases unmatched to any gene: 3. This CDR3 is 18 amino acids long. Together with reference TRBV19 and TRBJ2-6, the CDR3 gives the full variable domain: DGGITQSPKYLFRKEGQNVTLSCEQNLNHDAMYWYRQDPGQGLRLIYYSQIVNDFQKGDIAEGYSVSREKKESFPLTVTSAQKNPTAFYLCASSIAGTGVSGANVLTFGAGSRLTVL.

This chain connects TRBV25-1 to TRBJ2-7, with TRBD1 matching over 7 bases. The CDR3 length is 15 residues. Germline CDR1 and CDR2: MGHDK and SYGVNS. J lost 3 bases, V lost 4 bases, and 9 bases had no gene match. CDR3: CASSAPGYRGYEQYF. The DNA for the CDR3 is TGTGCCAGCAGTGCCCCGGGGTACAGGGGCTACGAGCAGTACTTC.

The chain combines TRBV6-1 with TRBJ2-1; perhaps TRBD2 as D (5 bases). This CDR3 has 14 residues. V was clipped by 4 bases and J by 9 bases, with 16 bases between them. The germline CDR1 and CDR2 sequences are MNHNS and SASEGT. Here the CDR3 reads CASSALPGRGEQFF. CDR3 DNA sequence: TGTGCCAGCAGTGCCCTACCAGGTCGGGGTGAGCAGTTCTTC.

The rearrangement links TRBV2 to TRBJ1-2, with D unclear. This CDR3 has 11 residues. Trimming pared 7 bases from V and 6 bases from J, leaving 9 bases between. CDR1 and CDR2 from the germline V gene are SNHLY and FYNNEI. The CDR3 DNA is TGTGCCAGCACGGAGGGAGATGGCTACACCTTC. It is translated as CASTEGDGYTF.

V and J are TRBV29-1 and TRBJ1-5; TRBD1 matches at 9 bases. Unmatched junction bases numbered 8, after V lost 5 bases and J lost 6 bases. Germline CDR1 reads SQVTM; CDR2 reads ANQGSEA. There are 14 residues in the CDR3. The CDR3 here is CSVSGDRVGQPQHF. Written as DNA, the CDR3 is TGCAGCGTTTCGGGGGACAGGGTAGGTCAGCCCCAGCATTTT.

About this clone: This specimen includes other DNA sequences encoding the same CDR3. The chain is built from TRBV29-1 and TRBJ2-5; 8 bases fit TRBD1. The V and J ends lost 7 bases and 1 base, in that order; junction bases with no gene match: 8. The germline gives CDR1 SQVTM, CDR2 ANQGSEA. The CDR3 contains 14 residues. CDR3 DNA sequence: TGCAGCGGGGGACGGGGGACAGGCCAAGAGACCCAGTACTTC. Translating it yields CSGGRGTGQETQYF.

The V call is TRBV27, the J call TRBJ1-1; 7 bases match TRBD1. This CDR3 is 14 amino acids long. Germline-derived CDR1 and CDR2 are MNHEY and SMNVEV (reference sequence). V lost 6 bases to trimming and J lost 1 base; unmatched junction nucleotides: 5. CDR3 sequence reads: CASRGDRKNTEAFF. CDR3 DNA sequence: TGTGCCAGCAGAGGGGACAGAAAGAACACTGAAGCTTTCTTT.

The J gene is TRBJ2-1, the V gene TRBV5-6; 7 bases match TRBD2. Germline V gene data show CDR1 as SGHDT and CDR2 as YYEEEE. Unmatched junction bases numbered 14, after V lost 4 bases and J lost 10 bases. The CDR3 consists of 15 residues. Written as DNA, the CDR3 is TGTGCCAGCAGCCCACGACTAGCCGCCTCCCCGGAGCAGTTCTTC. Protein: CASSPRLAASPEQFF.

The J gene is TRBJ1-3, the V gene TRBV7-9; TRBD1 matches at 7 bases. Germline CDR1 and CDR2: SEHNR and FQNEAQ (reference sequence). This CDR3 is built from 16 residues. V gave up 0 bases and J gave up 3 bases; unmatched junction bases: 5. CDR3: CASSLASAGGGNTIYF. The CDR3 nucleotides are TGTGCCAGCAGCTTAGCGTCGGCAGGGGGTGGAAACACCATATATTTT.

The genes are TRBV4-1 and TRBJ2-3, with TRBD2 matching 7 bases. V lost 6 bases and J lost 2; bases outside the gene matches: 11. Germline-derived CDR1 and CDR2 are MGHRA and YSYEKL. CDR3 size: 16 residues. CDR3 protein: CASREQGGGNTDTQYF. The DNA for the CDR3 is TGCGCCAGCAGGGAGCAAGGCGGGGGAAACACAGATACGCAGTATTTT.

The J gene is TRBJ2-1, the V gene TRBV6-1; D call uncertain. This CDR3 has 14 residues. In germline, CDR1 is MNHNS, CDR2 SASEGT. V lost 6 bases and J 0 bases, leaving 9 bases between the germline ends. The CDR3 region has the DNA TGTGCCAGCAGCTACAGTAGCTCCTACAATGAGCAGTTCTTC. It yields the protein CASSYSSSYNEQFF.

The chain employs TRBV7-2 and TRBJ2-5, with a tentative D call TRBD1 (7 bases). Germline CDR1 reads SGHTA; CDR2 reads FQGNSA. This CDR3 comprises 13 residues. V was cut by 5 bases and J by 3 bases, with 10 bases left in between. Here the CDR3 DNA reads TGTGCCAGCAGCGCGGGACAGAAAGAGACCCAGTACTTC. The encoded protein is CASSAGQKETQYF.